One and the same sample provided the 6 T cell receptor beta chains below, sequenced in a study of blood T cell repertoires in COVID-19. This table comes from immunoSEQ multiplex PCR, and its TCRdb copy is limited to in-frame clones, with some not included. The profile covers about 210,000 clones, with 84% appearing a single time and about 7.3% taken by the ten largest. What was sequenced was peripheral blood. These receptors were obtained from a woman aged 50 to 60 with active or convalescent COVID-19.

The chain uses TRBV7-2 and TRBJ1-1, with 7 nucleotides matching TRBD1. Germline V gene sequence: CDR1 SGHTA, CDR2 FQGNSA. The CDR3 sequence is 13 residues long. After removal of 2 bases from V and 5 bases from J, the junction contained 2 bases not matched to a gene. CDR3 coding DNA: TGTGCCAGCAGCTTAAAACAGGGGACTGAAGCTTTCTTT. As protein: CASSLKQGTEAFF.

The J gene is TRBJ2-2, the V gene TRBV6-5; 10 nucleotides line up with TRBD1. V lost 6 bases to trimming and J lost 3 bases; unmatched junction nucleotides: 1. The CDR3 runs to 14 residues. Germline CDR1 reads MNHEY; CDR2 reads SVGAGI. The CDR3 DNA sequence: TGTGCCAGCAGAGGACAGGGGGACACCGGGGAGCTGTTTTTT. Translation gives CASRGQGDTGELFF.

The chain couples TRBV3-1 (or the pseudogene TRBV3-2) to TRBJ2-4; TRBD1 agrees at 12 bases. This CDR3 is 20 amino acids long. Trimming took 0 bases from V and 2 from J; bases not matched to a gene: 11. Germline-derived CDR1 and CDR2 are LGHDT and YNNKEL (reference sequence). CDR3 loop: CASSQDFGTGGRNPKNIQYF. CDR3 nucleotides: TGTGCCAGCAGCCAAGATTTCGGGACAGGGGGCCGGAATCCCAAAAACATTCAGTACTTC.

This clone is a singleton in its sample. The chain uses TRBV6-5 and TRBJ2-1; TRBD2 agrees at 7 bases. Per the germline V gene, CDR1 is MNHEY and CDR2 is SVGAGI. This CDR3 is built from 15 residues. V lost 6 bases, J lost 2 bases, and 7 bases stayed unmatched. This CDR3 reads CASRTAGVTYNEQFF. CDR3 DNA sequence: TGTGCCAGCAGAACGGCGGGAGTTACCTACAATGAGCAGTTCTTC.

This clone was counted a single time. The chain links TRBV2 to TRBJ1-1; tentatively, D is TRBD1 (5 bases). The ends were cut back, 5 bases at V and 4 bases at J, with 11 bases in the middle. The CDR3 loop spans 13 amino acids. Germline V gene data show CDR1 as SNHLY and CDR2 as FYNNEI. CDR3 protein: CASSLQGITEAFF. CDR3 DNA sequence: TGTGCCAGCAGTCTTCAGGGCATCACTGAAGCTTTCTTT.

The chain uses TRBV7-2 and TRBJ2-3; 8 bases agree with TRBD1. V was pared by 2 bases and J by 12 bases, with 10 bases of the junction left unmatched. The CDR3 length is 14 residues. Per germline, CDR1 SGHTA and CDR2 FQGNSA. CDR3 sequence reads: CASSLTPGTGIQYF. In nucleotides, the CDR3 is TGTGCCAGCAGCTTAACTCCGGGGACAGGAATTCAGTATTTT.